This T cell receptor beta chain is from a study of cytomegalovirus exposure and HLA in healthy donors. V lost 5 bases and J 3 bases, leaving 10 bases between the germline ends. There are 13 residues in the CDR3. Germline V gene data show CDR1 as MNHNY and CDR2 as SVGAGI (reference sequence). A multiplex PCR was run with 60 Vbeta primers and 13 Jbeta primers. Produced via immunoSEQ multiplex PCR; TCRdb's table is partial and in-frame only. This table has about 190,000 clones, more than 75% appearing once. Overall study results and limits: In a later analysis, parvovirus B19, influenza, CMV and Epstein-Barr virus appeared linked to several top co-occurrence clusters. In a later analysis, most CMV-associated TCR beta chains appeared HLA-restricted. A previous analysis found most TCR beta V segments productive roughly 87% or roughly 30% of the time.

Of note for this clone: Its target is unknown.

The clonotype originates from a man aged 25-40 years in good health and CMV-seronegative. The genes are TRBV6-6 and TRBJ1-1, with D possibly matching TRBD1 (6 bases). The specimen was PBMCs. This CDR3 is CASSQGRDTEAFF. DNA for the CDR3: TGTGCCAGCAGTCAGGGGAGGGACACTGAAGCTTTCTTT.